The T cell receptor beta chain under discussion was sequenced for a study of T cell responses to AZD1222 COVID-19 vaccine. The data were produced by immunoSEQ multiplex PCR, yet TCRdb's version contains in-frame clones alone and is incomplete. This table has about 140,000 clones, about nine tenths appearing once. Whole-study results and caveats: Most donors were white British, females outnumbered males, and clonal diversity was possibly underestimated. Spike was spanned by vaccine-associated CD4 TCRs, with dominance at 160-218 and 743-854.

CDR3 length: 15 residues. CDR1 and CDR2 (germline): LNHDA, SQIVND (reference sequence). V was shortened by 3 bases and J by 0 bases, with 9 bases between the two germline ends. As concerns this clone: The antigen is unknown.

The specimen was peripheral blood, collected on day 0 of AZD1222 vaccination. The rearrangement links TRBV19 to TRBJ1-3; no reliable D call. The receptor's source is an adult in good health. CDR3 nucleotides: TGTGCCAGTAGTATGGACCGTTACTCTGGAAACACCATATATTTT. The encoded protein is CASSMDRYSGNTIYF.